This TCR beta chain was recorded in a study of T cells after yellow fever vaccination. Points from the study as a whole: The secondary response showed a weaker magnitude and a faster peak, day 5 versus 15. Clones that expanded after primary vaccination mostly reappeared after the booster (over 95% CD4, roughly 87% CD8).

This clonotype was found a few times. Its antigen remains unknown. Each CDR3 protein is one row after TCRdb ran MiXCR on the 5' RACE reads. The data contain 300,000 to 350,000 distinct CDR3 sequences, 7% to 10% of them seen just once; the ten biggest clones take up approximately 18%. Trimming stripped 0 bases from V and 6 bases from J, with 19 bases between. There are 17 residues in the CDR3. Germline V gene data show CDR1 as SGHRS and CDR2 as YFSETQ. The chain couples TRBV5-1 to TRBJ1-5; D not resolved. The sequence was obtained from a man aged 18 to 30 who received the YFV17D yellow fever vaccine. Here the sequenced sample was PBMCs, taken around 45 days after the first yellow fever vaccination. For the CDR3, the DNA is TGCGCCAGCAGCTTGGGACCTCTCGGGCCCTTCACTCAGCCCCAGCATTTT. Its translation: CASSLGPLGPFTQPQHF.